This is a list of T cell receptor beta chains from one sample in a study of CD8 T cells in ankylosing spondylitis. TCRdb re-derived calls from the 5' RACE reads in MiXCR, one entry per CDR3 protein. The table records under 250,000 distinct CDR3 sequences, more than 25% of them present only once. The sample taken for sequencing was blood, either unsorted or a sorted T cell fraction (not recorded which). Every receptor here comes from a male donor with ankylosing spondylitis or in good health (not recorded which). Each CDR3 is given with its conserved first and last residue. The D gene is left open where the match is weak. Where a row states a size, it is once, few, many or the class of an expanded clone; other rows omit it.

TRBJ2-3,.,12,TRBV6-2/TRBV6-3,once,CASTLHGDTQYF,TGTGCCAGCACCTTACACGGGGATACGCAGTATTTT
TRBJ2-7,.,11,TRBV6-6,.,CASRSMGEQYF,TGTGCCAGCAGGTCGATGGGGGAGCAGTACTTC
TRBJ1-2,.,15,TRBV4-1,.,CASSQGYLPGLGYTF,TGCGCCAGCAGCCAAGGCTACCTGCCAGGGCTCGGCTACACCTTC
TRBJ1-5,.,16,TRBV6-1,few,CASSPRGKGSNQPQHF,TGTGCCAGCAGTCCCCGGGGGAAGGGGTCGAATCAGCCCCAGCATTTT
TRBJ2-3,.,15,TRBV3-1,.,CASSPRPLPTDTQYF,TGTGCCAGCAGCCCCCGACCACTGCCCACAGATACGCAGTATTTT
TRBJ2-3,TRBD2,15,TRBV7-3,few,CASSLTGAGADTQYF,TGTGCCAGCAGCTTAACCGGGGCGGGAGCGGATACGCAGTATTTT
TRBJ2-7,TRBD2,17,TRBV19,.,CASSMWSGGRSSYEQYF,TGTGCCAGTAGTATGTGGAGCGGGGGCCGCAGCTCCTACGAGCAGTACTTC
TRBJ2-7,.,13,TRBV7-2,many,CASRTLSSYEQYF,TGTGCCAGCAGGACTCTCAGTTCCTACGAGCAGTACTTC
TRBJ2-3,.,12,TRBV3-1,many,CASSQDLDTQYF,TGTGCCAGCAGCCAAGATTTAGATACGCAGTATTTT
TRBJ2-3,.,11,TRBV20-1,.,CSASEGTVEYF,TGCAGTGCTAGTGAGGGGACTGTGGAGTATTTT
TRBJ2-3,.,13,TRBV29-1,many,CSVAGRVTDTQYF,TGCAGCGTTGCGGGCAGGGTCACAGATACGCAGTATTTT
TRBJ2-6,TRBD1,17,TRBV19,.,CASSSRTGDSGANVLTF,TGTGCCAGTAGTTCGAGGACAGGGGACTCTGGGGCCAACGTCCTGACTTTC
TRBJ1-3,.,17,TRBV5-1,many,CASSLEGQLSSGNTIYF,TGCGCCAGCAGCTTGGAAGGACAGCTAAGCTCTGGAAACACCATATATTTT
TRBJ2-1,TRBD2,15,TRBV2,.,CASSGLAESYNEQFF,TGTGCCAGCAGTGGACTAGCGGAGTCCTACAATGAGCAGTTCTTC
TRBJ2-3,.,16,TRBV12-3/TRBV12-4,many,CASSPRTAARIDTQYF,TGTGCCAGCAGTCCCCGGACCGCGGCCCGAATAGATACGCAGTATTTT
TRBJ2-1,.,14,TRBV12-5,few,CASGTGTGYNEQFF,TGTGCTAGTGGAACCGGGACGGGGTACAATGAGCAGTTCTTC